Each of the 24 T cell receptor beta chains below was sequenced from the same sample in a study of T-cell reconstitution after alpha-beta-depleted transplantation in children. Unique molecular identifiers were used to barcode this TCRbeta library. Each CDR3 protein is one row after TCRdb ran MiXCR on the PCR reads. The table shows roughly 100,000 distinct CDR3 sequences, with about 6.8% occurring only once. Source: PBMCs, taken before TCRalphabeta/CD19-depleted stem cell transplant. These receptors were obtained from a boy between 2 and 10 years old with acute lymphoblastic leukemia, due to receive a stem cell transplant.

This clonotype was counted many times. V usage is TRBV18 and J usage is TRBJ1-5; weak D call: TRBD1 (5 bases). Per germline, CDR1 KGHSH and CDR2 LQKENI. This CDR3 spans 15 amino acids. The V end was cut by 2 bases, the J end by 7 bases, with 15 bases between. CDR3 DNA sequence: TGTGCCAGCTCACCAAGGGGTGAATTGGGCCAGCCCCAGCATTTT. Translated: CASSPRGELGQPQHF.

This clonotype has only a few counts. The V call is TRBV20-1, the J call TRBJ1-3, with D unclear. The CDR3 has 16 residues. CDR1 is DFQATT and CDR2 is SNEGSKA in the germline V gene (reference sequence). V was shortened by 0 bases and J by 0 bases, with 12 bases between the two germline ends. The DNA of the CDR3 is TGCAGTGCTAGAGATGCCGAGCGAACCTCTGGAAACACCATATATTTT. It translates to CSARDAERTSGNTIYF.

In this sample, this clonotype turned up many times. The CDR3 is CASSLALRGGPTDTQYF. As DNA, the CDR3 is TGTGCCAGCAGCTTAGCTTTACGGGGGGGCCCCACAGATACGCAGTATTTT. V usage is TRBV7-2 and J usage is TRBJ2-3, with 8 bases fitting TRBD2. The V segment lost 0 bases and the J segment 2 bases; nucleotides outside the gene matches: 7. Germline V gene sequence: CDR1 SGHTA, CDR2 FQGNSA. The CDR3 is 17 amino acids. The variable domain in full, with the rest retrieved from reference TRBV7-2 and TRBJ2-3, is GAGVSQSPSNKVTEKGKDVELRCDPISGHTALYWYRQSLGQGLEFLIYFQGNSAPDKSGLPSDRFSAERTGGSVSTLTIQRTQQEDSAVYLCASSLALRGGPTDTQYFGPGTRLTVL.

This clonotype was observed at least ten times. The chain couples TRBV5-1 to TRBJ2-7; 10 bases line up with TRBD2. The germline V gene has CDR1 SGHRS and CDR2 YFSETQ. This CDR3 has 16 amino acids. V dropped 0 bases and J dropped 5; count of bases not matched to a gene: 8. For the CDR3, the DNA is TGCGCCAGCAGCTTGGGGCTAGCGGGGGTGGAGGACGAGCAGTACTTC. Residues: CASSLGLAGVEDEQYF.

The genes are TRBV28 and TRBJ1-2; D unclear. This CDR3 spans 14 amino acids. V lost 2 bases, J lost 2 bases, and 9 bases lay in between. Germline V CDR1 and CDR2: MDHEN, SYDVKM. The CDR3 DNA is TGTGCCAGCAGTTTACTTCGCAGCAACTATGGCTACACCTTC. It is translated as CASSLLRSNYGYTF.

This clonotype was seen many times. V is TRBV25-1 and J is TRBJ1-5; D unclear. Germline-derived CDR1 and CDR2 are MGHDK and SYGVNS. V was trimmed by 6 bases and J by 6 bases, leaving 12 bases between them. This CDR3 contains 13 residues. CDR3 bases: TGTGCCAGCAGCTTTGCGGGTAGTCAGCCCCAGCATTTT. This gives the protein CASSFAGSQPQHF.

The genes are TRBV10-3 and TRBJ2-5, with 9 bases lining up with TRBD2. Losses at the gene ends were 3 bases for V and 4 bases for J; bases not matched to a gene: 12. From germline, CDR1 is ENHRY and CDR2 SYGVKD. This CDR3 is 17 amino acids long. CDR3 loop: CAISDQEERGVGETQYF. For the CDR3, the DNA is TGTGCCATCAGTGATCAGGAGGAGCGGGGGGTCGGAGAGACCCAGTACTTC.

The V call is TRBV11-2, the J call TRBJ2-2; D is unresolved. V was pared by 5 bases and J by 6 bases, with 13 bases between. Germline values: CDR1 SGHAT, CDR2 FQNNGV. This CDR3 is 14 amino acids long. The CDR3 coding sequence is TGTGCCAGCAGCCTCCGGTCCCGCGCCGGGGAGCTGTTTTTT. This translates into CASSLRSRAGELFF.

There are a few counts of this clonotype. This rearrangement joins TRBV7-2 to TRBJ1-2, with D perhaps matching TRBD1 (6 bases). V lost 2 bases and J 1 base, leaving 14 bases between the germline ends. Germline CDR1 reads SGHTA; CDR2 reads FQGNSA. This CDR3 contains 16 residues. The CDR3 DNA sequence: TGTGCCAGCAGCTTAATGGACAGTTCGTTTAACTATGGCTACACCTTC. Encoded protein: CASSLMDSSFNYGYTF.

This chain connects TRBV3-1 to TRBJ1-6, with 8 bases that match TRBD1. Germline values: CDR1 LGHDT, CDR2 YNNKEL (reference sequence). The CDR3 extends over 14 amino acids. J lost 9 bases, V lost 4 bases, and 5 bases had no gene match. The CDR3: CASSRGQGGSPLHF. The DNA of the CDR3 is TGTGCCAGCAGCCGCGGACAGGGAGGTTCACCCCTCCACTTT.

The sample holds a few counts of this clonotype. This rearrangement joins TRBV6-5 to TRBJ1-3, with 7 nucleotides matching TRBD1. This CDR3 contains 16 residues. The V and J ends lost 5 bases and 0 bases, in that order; junction bases with no gene match: 7. The germline CDR1 and CDR2 sequences are MNHEY and SVGAGI. CDR3 coding DNA: TGTGCCAGCAGTCGCCGAGGGGGCCCCTCTGGAAACACCATATATTTT. Amino acids: CASSRRGGPSGNTIYF.

This clonotype was observed many times. V and J are TRBV20-1 and TRBJ2-3; either TRBD1 or TRBD2 may supply D (5 bases each). CDR1 is DFQATT and CDR2 is SNEGSKA in the germline V gene (reference sequence). Trimming took 6 bases from V and 8 from J, leaving 12 bases between them. This CDR3 is 11 amino acids long. CDR3 loop: CSAQQEVTQYF. As DNA, the CDR3 is TGCAGTGCCCAACAGGAGGTTACGCAGTATTTT.

This clonotype was seen more than once but under ten times. The chain employs TRBV9 and TRBJ1-5, with D unclear. The CDR3 totals 14 residues. The V end lost 6 bases, the J end lost 2 bases, and 12 bases lay between the germline ends. Germline values: CDR1 SGDLS, CDR2 YYNGEE. The DNA of the CDR3 is TGTGCCAGCATTACCCTTCTTGGCAATCAGCCCCAGCATTTT. It is translated as CASITLLGNQPQHF.

This clonotype was seen ten or more times. Because the CDR3's place on the DNA is in doubt, the DNA is left out and the CDR3 is given as listed by TCRdb. The chain has TRBV20-1 and TRBJ1-2; TRBD1 was called by the table and not checked on the DNA. The CDR3 contains 15 residues when both ends are counted. Germline assignment: CDR1 DFQATT and CDR2 SNEGSKA (reference sequence). The CDR3 reads CSAPLWAGFNYGYTF.

This clonotype showed up just a few times. The J gene is TRBJ1-1, the V gene TRBV9; TRBD1 matches at 7 bases. CDR1 SGDLS and CDR2 YYNGEE come from the germline V gene. The CDR3 totals 16 residues. V gave up 3 bases and J gave up 2 bases; unmatched junction bases: 10. This CDR3 reads CASSGPSTGVNTEAFF. The CDR3 nucleotides are TGTGCCAGCAGCGGGCCCTCCACAGGGGTCAACACTGAAGCTTTCTTT.

The rearrangement joins TRBV7-2 to TRBJ2-6; 8 nucleotides line up with TRBD1. CDR3 length: 16 amino acids. CDR1 and CDR2 (germline): SGHTA, FQGNSA. V lost 5 bases to trimming and J lost 4 bases; unmatched junction nucleotides: 7. CDR3 coding DNA: TGTGCCAGCAGCGCACAGACAGGGGCCGGGGCCAACGTCCTGACTTTC. Its protein product is CASSAQTGAGANVLTF.

This chain connects TRBV20-1 to TRBJ1-2; D remains ambiguous. Germline V gene lookup returns CDR1 DFQATT and CDR2 SNEGSKA (reference sequence). The V end was cut by 3 bases, the J end by 3 bases, with 11 bases between. CDR3 length: 13 residues. Here the CDR3 reads CSASDYKDYGYTF. The CDR3 coding sequence is TGCAGTGCTAGCGATTACAAAGACTATGGCTACACCTTC.

Many counts were recorded for this clonotype. The V call is TRBV20-1, the J call TRBJ2-5, with D perhaps being TRBD1 or TRBD2 (5 bases each). Germline V gene lookup returns CDR1 DFQATT and CDR2 SNEGSKA (reference sequence). The CDR3 totals 14 residues. The V end was cut by 3 bases, the J end by 3 bases, with 14 bases between. The CDR3: CSARGRGQEETQYF. Here the CDR3 DNA reads TGCAGTGCTAGGGGTCGGGGCCAGGAAGAGACCCAGTACTTC.

V and J are TRBV29-1 and TRBJ1-6; 8 bases agree with TRBD1. The CDR3 loop spans 13 amino acids. V was clipped by 8 bases and J by 6 bases; unmatched bases: 6. CDR1 and CDR2 from the germline V gene are SQVTM and ANQGSEA. CDR3 nucleotides: TGCAGCATAAAAACAGGGGGTAATTCACCCCTCCACTTT. The encoded protein is CSIKTGGNSPLHF.

This clonotype was picked up many times. CDR3 residues: CASSLGPVYGYTF. The CDR3 DNA reads as TGTGCCAGCAGTTTGGGTCCAGTCTATGGCTACACCTTC. The chain uses TRBV12-3 or TRBV12-4 and TRBJ1-2; D is unclear. This CDR3 comprises 13 residues. Trimming left V 3 bases short and J 4 bases short, with 9 bases between.

This clonotype has more than one count but fewer than ten. CDR3 DNA: TGTGCCAGCAGCCTAATTGGGGGGCTAAGCACAGATACGCAGTATTTT. This gives the protein CASSLIGGLSTDTQYF. This chain links TRBV7-8 with TRBJ2-3, with D perhaps matching TRBD1 or TRBD2 (6 bases each). The CDR3 runs 16 residues. Germline V gene lookup returns CDR1 SGHVS and CDR2 FQNEAQ. V gave up 5 bases and J gave up 0 bases, with 15 bases separating them.

This clonotype occurred many times. J is TRBJ2-7 and V is TRBV6-1; unclear D gene. This CDR3 is 13 amino acids long. CDR1 is MNHNS, CDR2 SASEGT, per germline. V was cut by 11 bases and J by 2 bases, with 16 bases left in between. The CDR3 is CAGGGGVAYEQYF. CDR3 sequence (DNA): TGTGCCGGCGGCGGCGGCGTTGCCTACGAGCAGTACTTC.

This clonotype turned up a few times. The V call is TRBV12-3 or TRBV12-4, the J call TRBJ1-2; possibly TRBD1 for D (6 bases). The CDR3 sequence is 11 residues long. V was shortened by 8 bases and J by 8 bases, with 12 bases between the two germline ends. CDR3 sequence reads: CASFLGGGYTF. The CDR3 DNA follows: TGTGCCAGCTTCCTAGGGGGAGGCTACACCTTC.

There are many counts of this clonotype. The V gene is TRBV5-1, the J gene TRBJ2-3; 15 bases are shared with TRBD2. The CDR3 spans 17 residues. The germline gives CDR1 SGHRS, CDR2 YFSETQ. J gave up 4 bases and V 4 bases, and 7 bases lay outside the gene matches. The CDR3 region is CASSIRTSGGAADTQYF. In DNA form, the CDR3 reads TGCGCCAGCAGCATCAGGACTAGCGGGGGGGCAGCAGATACGCAGTATTTT.